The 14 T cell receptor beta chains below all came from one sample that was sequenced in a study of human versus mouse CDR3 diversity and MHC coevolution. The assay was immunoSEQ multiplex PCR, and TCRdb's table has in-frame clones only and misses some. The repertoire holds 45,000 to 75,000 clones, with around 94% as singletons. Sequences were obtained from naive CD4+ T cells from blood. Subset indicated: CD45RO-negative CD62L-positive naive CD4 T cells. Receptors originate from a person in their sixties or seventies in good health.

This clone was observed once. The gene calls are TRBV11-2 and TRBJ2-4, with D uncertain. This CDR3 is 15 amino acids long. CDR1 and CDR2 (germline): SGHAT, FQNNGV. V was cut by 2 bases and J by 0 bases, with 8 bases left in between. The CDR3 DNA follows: TGTGCCAGCAGCTTATTGGGCCGAGCCAAAAACATTCAGTACTTC. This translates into CASSLLGRAKNIQYF. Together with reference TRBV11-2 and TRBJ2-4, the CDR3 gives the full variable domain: EAGVAQSPRYKIIEKRQSVAFWCNPISGHATLYWYQQILGQGPKLLIQFQNNGVVDDSQLPKDRFSAERLKGVDSTLKIQPAKLEDSAVYLCASSLLGRAKNIQYFGAGTRLSVL.

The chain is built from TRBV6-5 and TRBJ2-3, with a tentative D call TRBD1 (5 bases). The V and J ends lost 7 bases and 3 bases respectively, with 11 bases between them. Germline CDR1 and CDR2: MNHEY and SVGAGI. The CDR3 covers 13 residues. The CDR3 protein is CASIKAGTDTQYF. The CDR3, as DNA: TGTGCCAGCATCAAAGCAGGGACAGATACGCAGTATTTT.

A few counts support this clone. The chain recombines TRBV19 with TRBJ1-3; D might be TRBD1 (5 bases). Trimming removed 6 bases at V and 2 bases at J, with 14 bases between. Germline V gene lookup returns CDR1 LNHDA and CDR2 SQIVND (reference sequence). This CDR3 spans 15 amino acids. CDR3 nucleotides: TGTGCCAGTAGCCTCCAGGGAATAACTGGAAACACCATATATTTT. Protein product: CASSLQGITGNTIYF. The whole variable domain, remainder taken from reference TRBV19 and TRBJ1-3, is DGGITQSPKYLFRKEGQNVTLSCEQNLNHDAMYWYRQDPGQGLRLIYYSQIVNDFQKGDIAEGYSVSREKKESFPLTVTSAQKNPTAFYLCASSLQGITGNTIYFGEGSWLTVV.

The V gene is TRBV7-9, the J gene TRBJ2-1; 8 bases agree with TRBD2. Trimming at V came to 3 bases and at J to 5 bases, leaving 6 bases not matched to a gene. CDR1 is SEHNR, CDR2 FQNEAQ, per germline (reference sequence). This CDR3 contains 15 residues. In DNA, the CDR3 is TGTGCCAGCAGCTTTGGCGGGAGGCACGACAATGAGCAGTTCTTC. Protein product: CASSFGGRHDNEQFF.

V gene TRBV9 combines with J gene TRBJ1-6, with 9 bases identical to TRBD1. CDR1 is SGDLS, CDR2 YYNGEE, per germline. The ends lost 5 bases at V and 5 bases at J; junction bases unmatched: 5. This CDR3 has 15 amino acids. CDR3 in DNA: TGTGCCAGCAGTCTGGACAGGGGAGATAATTCACCCCTCCACTTT. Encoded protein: CASSLDRGDNSPLHF.

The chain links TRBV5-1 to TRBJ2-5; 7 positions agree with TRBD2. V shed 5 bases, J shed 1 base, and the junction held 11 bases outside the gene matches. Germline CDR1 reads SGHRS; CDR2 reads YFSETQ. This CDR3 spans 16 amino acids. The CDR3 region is CASSNGLGEFQETQYF. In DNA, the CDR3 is TGCGCCAGCAGTAACGGACTAGGGGAATTCCAAGAGACCCAGTACTTC.

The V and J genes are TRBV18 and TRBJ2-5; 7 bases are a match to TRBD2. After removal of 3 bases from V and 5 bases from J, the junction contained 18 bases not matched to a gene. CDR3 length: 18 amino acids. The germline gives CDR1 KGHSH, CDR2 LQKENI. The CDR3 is CASSPTVYAGDSWETQYF. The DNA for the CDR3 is TGTGCCAGCTCACCCACTGTCTATGCGGGAGACAGCTGGGAGACCCAGTACTTC.

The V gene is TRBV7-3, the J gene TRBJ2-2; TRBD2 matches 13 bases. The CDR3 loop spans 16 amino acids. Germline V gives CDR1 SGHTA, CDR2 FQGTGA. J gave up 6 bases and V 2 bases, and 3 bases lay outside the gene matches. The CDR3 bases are TGTGCCAGCAGCTTACGGACTAGCGGGAGTGCCGGGGAGCTGTTTTTT. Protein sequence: CASSLRTSGSAGELFF.

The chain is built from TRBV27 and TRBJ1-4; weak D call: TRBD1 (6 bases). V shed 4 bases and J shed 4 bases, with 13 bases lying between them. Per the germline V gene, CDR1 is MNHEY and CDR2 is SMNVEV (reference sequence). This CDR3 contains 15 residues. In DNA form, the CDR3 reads TGTGCCAGCAGTTCAGGGGTTTTCGGTAATGAAAAACTGTTTTTT. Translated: CASSSGVFGNEKLFF.

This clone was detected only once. CDR3 amino acids: CASSYSTTAGEAQHF. In nucleotides, the CDR3 is TGTGCCAGCAGTTACTCGACGACAGCCGGGGAGGCCCAGCATTTT. The chain carries TRBV6-6 and TRBJ1-5; maybe TRBD1 (5 bases). Per the germline V gene, CDR1 is MNHNY and CDR2 is SVGAGI (reference sequence). The CDR3 spans 15 residues. The V and J ends lost 0 bases and 11 bases respectively, with 17 bases between them.

The CDR3 loop is CASSLVGAGITGELFF. The CDR3 DNA reads as TGTGCCAGCAGCTTGGTTGGGGCAGGGATCACCGGGGAGCTGTTTTTT. V gene TRBV5-6 combines with J gene TRBJ2-2, with a possible D match to TRBD1 (5 bases). The CDR3 contains 16 residues. The germline gives CDR1 SGHDT, CDR2 YYEEEE. V was shortened by 0 bases and J by 4 bases, with 13 bases between the two germline ends.

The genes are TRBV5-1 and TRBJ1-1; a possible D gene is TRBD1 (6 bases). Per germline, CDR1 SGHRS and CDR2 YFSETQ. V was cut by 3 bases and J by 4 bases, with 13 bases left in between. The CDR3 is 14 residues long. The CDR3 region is CASSSGTGITEAFF. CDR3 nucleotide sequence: TGCGCCAGCAGCTCAGGAACAGGGATCACTGAAGCTTTCTTT.

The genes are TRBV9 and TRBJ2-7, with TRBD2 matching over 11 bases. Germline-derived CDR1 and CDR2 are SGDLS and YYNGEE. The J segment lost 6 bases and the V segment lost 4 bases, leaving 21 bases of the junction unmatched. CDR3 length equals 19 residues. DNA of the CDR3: TGTGCCAGCAGCCCGCGGAGGAGGCCCGGGACTAGCGGTGAGGGCGAGCAGTACTTC. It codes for CASSPRRRPGTSGEGEQYF.

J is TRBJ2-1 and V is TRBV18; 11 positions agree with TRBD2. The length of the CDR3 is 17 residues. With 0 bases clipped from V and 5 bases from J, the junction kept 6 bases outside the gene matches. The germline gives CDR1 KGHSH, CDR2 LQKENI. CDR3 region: CASSPPKLAGGNNEQFF. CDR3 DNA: TGTGCCAGCTCACCACCGAAGCTAGCGGGAGGTAACAATGAGCAGTTCTTC.